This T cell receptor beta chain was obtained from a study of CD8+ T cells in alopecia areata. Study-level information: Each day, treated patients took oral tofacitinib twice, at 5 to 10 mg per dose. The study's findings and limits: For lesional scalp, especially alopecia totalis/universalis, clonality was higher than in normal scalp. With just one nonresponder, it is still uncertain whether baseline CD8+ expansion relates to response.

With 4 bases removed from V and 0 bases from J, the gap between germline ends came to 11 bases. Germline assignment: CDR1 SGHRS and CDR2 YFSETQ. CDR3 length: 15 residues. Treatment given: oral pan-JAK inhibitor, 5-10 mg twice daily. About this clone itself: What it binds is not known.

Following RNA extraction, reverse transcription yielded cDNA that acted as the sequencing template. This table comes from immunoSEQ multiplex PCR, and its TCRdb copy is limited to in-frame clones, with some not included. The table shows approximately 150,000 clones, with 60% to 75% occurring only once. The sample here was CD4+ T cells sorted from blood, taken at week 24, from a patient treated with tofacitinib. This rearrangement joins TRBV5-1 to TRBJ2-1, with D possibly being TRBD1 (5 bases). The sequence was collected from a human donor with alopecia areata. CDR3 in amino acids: CASSVDTSSYNEQFF. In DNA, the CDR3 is TGCGCCAGCAGCGTGGACACCTCCTCCTACAATGAGCAGTTCTTC.